This section outlines one T cell receptor beta chain sequence together with its context. Germline V CDR1 and CDR2: MNHEY, SVGAGI. CDR3 length: 15 residues. Trimming left V 2 bases short and J 5 bases short, with 15 bases between. The data belong to a study of shared clonotypes between healthy human individuals. TCRdb keeps only in-frame clones here, not all; method: immunoSEQ multiplex PCR. The table shows around 1.4 million clones, with roughly 98.5% occurring only once. This sequence was found in a man under 40 in good health. The sequencing sample was made of naive CD4+ T cells sorted from blood. Regarding subset: CD45RA+ positively selected. This rearrangement joins TRBV6-5 to TRBJ1-1; maybe TRBD1 (5 bases). CDR3 DNA sequence: TGTGCCAGCAGTTACGACACCACCCCAGGGACTGAAGCTTTCTTT. Amino acid sequence: CASSYDTTPGTEAFF.